These 26 T cell receptor beta chains share one sample of origin, sequenced in a study of PD-L1 blockade in urothelial cancer. Sequenced by immunoSEQ multiplex PCR; TCRdb stores in-frame clones only, minus some. The sample consists of 70,000 to 75,000 clones, around nine tenths of them appearing once. This specimen was PBMCs, taken around atezolizumab (anti-PD-L1) treatment. These receptors came from a man aged 55 to 70 with urothelial cancer.

The rearrangement uses TRBV9 and TRBJ2-7; D possibly corresponds to TRBD2 (5 bases). Trimming cost V 3 bases and J 5 bases, with 15 bases left between them. Per the germline V gene, CDR1 is SGDLS and CDR2 is YYNGEE. The CDR3 runs to 14 residues. The CDR3 sequence is CASSASSGSHEQYF. The DNA for the CDR3 is TGTGCCAGCAGCGCCTCATCGGGATCTCACGAGCAGTACTTC.

Concerning this clone: Within the sample, other DNA sequences also encode this same CDR3. J is TRBJ2-3 and V is TRBV28, with D hard to call. The CDR3 sequence is 13 residues long. CDR1 is MDHEN, CDR2 SYDVKM, per germline. V lost 1 base and J 0 bases, leaving 2 bases between the germline ends. The CDR3 loop is CASSLSSTDTQYF. The CDR3 nucleotides read TGTGCCAGCAGTTTATCTAGCACAGATACGCAGTATTTT.

The J gene is TRBJ1-2, the V gene TRBV5-1; D ambiguous. V lost 0 bases to trimming and J lost 5 bases, with 8 bases between them. The CDR3 runs to 13 residues. Germline-derived CDR1 and CDR2 are SGHRS and YFSETQ. This CDR3 is CASSLDSGYGYTF. CDR3 DNA sequence: TGCGCCAGCAGCTTGGACAGCGGGTATGGCTACACCTTC.

V gene TRBV6-1 combines with J gene TRBJ2-7; 8 nucleotides line up with TRBD2. Germline assignment: CDR1 MNHNS and CDR2 SASEGT. The CDR3 is 15 residues long. J lost 2 bases, V lost 6 bases, and 9 bases had no gene match. The CDR3 sequence is CASRISGMSTYEQYF. The CDR3, as DNA: TGTGCCAGCAGGATTAGCGGGATGTCGACCTACGAGCAGTACTTC.

The V gene is TRBV4-3, the J gene TRBJ1-3; weak D call: TRBD1 (6 bases). This CDR3 has 18 residues. Germline CDR1 reads LGHNA; CDR2 reads YSLEER. V was pared by 0 bases and J by 0 bases, with 15 bases between. The CDR3 here is CASSQEVFWTASGNTIYF. CDR3 bases: TGCGCCAGCAGCCAAGAAGTATTTTGGACAGCCTCTGGAAACACCATATATTTT.

This clone was counted a single time. The rearrangement joins TRBV7-3 to TRBJ2-3, with a tentative D call TRBD1 (6 bases). The CDR3 spans 15 residues. CDR1 is SGHTA and CDR2 is FQGTGA in the germline V gene. The ends were cut back, 5 bases at V and 1 base at J, with 13 bases in the middle. CDR3: CASSPWTVRTDTQYF. Here the CDR3 DNA reads TGTGCCAGCAGCCCATGGACAGTACGCACAGATACGCAGTATTTT.

The V call is TRBV5-1, the J call TRBJ1-1; TRBD1 might be the D (5 bases). Trimming pared 0 bases from V and 6 bases from J, leaving 9 bases between. In germline, CDR1 is SGHRS, CDR2 YFSETQ. The CDR3 runs to 13 residues. The CDR3 DNA is TGCGCCAGCAGCTTGGTCAGGGCCGCTGAAGCTTTCTTT. This sequence encodes CASSLVRAAEAFF.

This chain connects TRBV6-5 to TRBJ2-4, with TRBD2 identical over 7 bases. The V gene end was trimmed by 5 bases and the J gene end by 7 bases; junction bases not matched to a gene: 5. Per germline, CDR1 MNHEY and CDR2 SVGAGI. The CDR3 loop spans 13 amino acids. The DNA for the CDR3 is TGTGCCAGCAGTCGGGACTATTACAACATTCAGTACTTC. It codes for CASSRDYYNIQYF.

The V gene is TRBV6-6, the J gene TRBJ1-2; 7 bases line up with TRBD1. Germline CDR1 and CDR2: MNHNY and SVGAGI (reference sequence). The CDR3 consists of 14 residues. The J segment lost 2 bases and the V segment lost 0 bases, leaving 0 bases of the junction unmatched. CDR3 DNA sequence: TGTGCCAGCAGTTACTCGGGACAGAACTATGGCTACACCTTC. This gives the protein CASSYSGQNYGYTF.

The CDR3 DNA sequence: TGTGCCTGCCAAGGGGCTAGCGGCACAGATACGCAGTATTTT. As protein: CACQGASGTDTQYF. V gene TRBV7-9 combines with J gene TRBJ2-3; tentatively, D is TRBD2 (6 bases). The CDR3 is made up of 14 amino acids. Germline CDR1 is SEHNR and CDR2 is FQNEAQ (reference sequence). Trimming removed 11 bases at V and 1 base at J, with 16 bases between.

V is TRBV9 and J is TRBJ1-5, with 9 positions matching TRBD1. CDR3 length: 15 residues. Germline loops: CDR1 SGDLS, CDR2 YYNGEE. V lost 3 bases, J lost 6 bases, and 7 bases stayed unmatched. CDR3 nucleotide sequence: TGTGCCAGCAGCGCAACAGGGGGCGCAGTTCAGCCCCAGCATTTT. This translates into CASSATGGAVQPQHF.

CDR3 loop: CASSIGEKETQYF. The CDR3 DNA follows: TGTGCCAGCAGCATCGGGGAAAAAGAGACCCAGTACTTC. The chain uses TRBV11-2 and TRBJ2-5; the D gene is possibly TRBD2 (5 bases). The germline V gene has CDR1 SGHAT and CDR2 FQNNGV. The V end lost 5 bases, the J end lost 3 bases, and 10 bases lay between the germline ends. The CDR3 is made up of 13 amino acids.

In this sample, this clone turned up once. DNA for the CDR3: TGTGCCAGCAGTGGACTTCGGCGGCGAGAGGGAAATGAGCAGTTCTTC. This codes for CASSGLRRREGNEQFF. J is TRBJ2-7 and V is TRBV6-1; D perhaps matches TRBD2 (5 bases). The closer fit of TRBJ2-1 to the DNA end suggests the J call may be wrong. This CDR3 is 16 amino acids long. Looked up from germline, CDR1 is MNHNS and CDR2 is SASEGT.

The chain links TRBV2 to TRBJ2-7, with D possibly matching TRBD1 (6 bases). The CDR3 is 13 amino acids. Trimming left V 4 bases short and J 5 bases short, with 12 bases between. Per the germline V gene, CDR1 is SNHLY and CDR2 is FYNNEI. CDR3 sequence: CASSVQGVNEQYF. The CDR3 bases are TGTGCCAGCAGTGTACAGGGCGTCAACGAGCAGTACTTC.

The rearrangement links TRBV18 to TRBJ1-3; 8 nucleotides match TRBD1. Germline assignment: CDR1 KGHSH and CDR2 LQKENI. The CDR3 contains 16 residues. Trimming cost V 3 bases and J 1 base; bases outside gene matches: 5. CDR3 amino acids: CASSPGTGFSGNTIYF. CDR3 sequence (DNA): TGTGCCAGCTCACCCGGGACAGGATTTTCTGGAAACACCATATATTTT. Combining the CDR3 with reference TRBV18 and TRBJ1-3 gives the whole variable domain NAGVMQNPRHLVRRRGQEARLRCSPMKGHSHVYWYRQLPEEGLKFMVYLQKENIIDESGMPKERFSAEFPKEGPSILRIQQVVRGDSAAYFCASSPGTGFSGNTIYFGEGSWLTVV.

The gene calls are TRBV5-8 and TRBJ2-3, with D hard to call. Germline CDR1 is SGHTS and CDR2 is YDEGEE. This CDR3 comprises 16 residues. Trimming took off 1 base at V and 0 bases at J, with 12 bases between the two ends. The DNA for the CDR3 is TGTGCCAGCAGCTTGTCTGGGCAGCCTAGCACAGATACGCAGTATTTT. It specifies CASSLSGQPSTDTQYF.

The chain carries TRBV6-1 and TRBJ1-2; a weak D match, TRBD1 (6 bases). This CDR3 is 13 amino acids long. Germline loops: CDR1 MNHNS, CDR2 SASEGT. V gave up 7 bases and J gave up 4 bases, with 13 bases separating them. CDR3 residues: CASKIQGGYGYTF. The CDR3 DNA is TGTGCCAGCAAGATACAGGGTGGCTATGGCTACACCTTC.

This clone was detected only once. The rearrangement uses TRBV27 and TRBJ1-4; 8 bases agree with TRBD1. Germline CDR1 reads MNHEY; CDR2 reads SMNVEV (reference sequence). V was clipped by 6 bases and J by 7 bases; unmatched bases: 10. The CDR3 runs 15 residues. This CDR3 reads CASRGPGQGREKLFF. The CDR3 nucleotides read TGTGCCAGCAGGGGTCCCGGACAGGGTCGTGAAAAACTGTTTTTT.

The rearrangement uses TRBV19 and TRBJ1-5, with 9 bases lining up with TRBD1. Trimming cost V 6 bases and J 0 bases; bases outside gene matches: 6. This CDR3 contains 16 residues. Germline lookup yields CDR1 LNHDA and CDR2 SQIVND (reference sequence). The CDR3 DNA reads as TGTGCCAGTAGCCCGGGACAGGGAGTTAGCAATCAGCCCCAGCATTTT. Translated: CASSPGQGVSNQPQHF.

The chain combines TRBV27 with TRBJ2-3; 8 bases are shared with TRBD1. The germline gives CDR1 MNHEY, CDR2 SMNVEV (reference sequence). Trimming cost V 6 bases and J 5 bases; bases outside gene matches: 16. CDR3 length equals 17 residues. CDR3 in amino acids: CASSQFPGQGAGDTQYF. The CDR3 DNA reads TGTGCCAGCAGCCAGTTCCCGGGGCAGGGGGCAGGAGATACGCAGTATTTT.

The chain joins TRBV11-2 to TRBJ2-5; weak D call: TRBD1 (6 bases). V shed 5 bases and J shed 2 bases, with 9 bases lying between them. Germline-derived CDR1 and CDR2 are SGHAT and FQNNGV. This CDR3 region has 13 residues. In DNA form, the CDR3 reads TGTGCCAGCAGCCGAGGACAGCAAGAGACCCAGTACTTC. As protein: CASSRGQQETQYF.

This clone has a handful of counts. V is TRBV19 and J is TRBJ1-2, with 8 nucleotides matching TRBD1. CDR3 length: 14 residues. V dropped 4 bases and J dropped 4; count of bases not matched to a gene: 5. Germline-derived CDR1 and CDR2 are LNHDA and SQIVND (reference sequence). CDR3: CASSTEGQAYGYTF. CDR3 nucleotide sequence: TGTGCCAGTAGTACCGAGGGACAGGCCTATGGCTACACCTTC.

The genes are TRBV7-9 and TRBJ2-5; 8 bases map to TRBD1. Germline V gene sequence: CDR1 SEHNR, CDR2 FQNEAQ (reference sequence). The V segment lost 3 bases and the J segment 3 bases; nucleotides outside the gene matches: 6. This CDR3 region has 15 residues. The CDR3 DNA reads TGTGCCAGCAGCTTGGGACAGGACAGTAAAGAGACCCAGTACTTC. This gives the protein CASSLGQDSKETQYF.

The chain combines TRBV7-9 with TRBJ2-1, with D possibly TRBD1 on 6 matching bases. The germline CDR1 and CDR2 sequences are SEHNR and FQNEAQ (reference sequence). V lost 5 bases and J lost 6, with 11 bases in between. This CDR3 spans 13 amino acids. CDR3 residues: CASSQGTPNEQFF. CDR3 sequence (DNA): TGTGCCAGCAGCCAGGGGACACCCAATGAGCAGTTCTTC.

This rearrangement joins TRBV29-1 to TRBJ1-1; 8 bases align to TRBD1. V dropped 1 base and J dropped 4; count of bases not matched to a gene: 2. This CDR3 spans 13 amino acids. The germline CDR1 and CDR2 sequences are SQVTM and ANQGSEA. CDR3 region: CSVEGRGRTEAFF. For the CDR3, the DNA is TGCAGCGTTGAAGGCAGGGGGCGCACTGAAGCTTTCTTT.

J is TRBJ1-6 and V is TRBV7-2, with D possibly being TRBD1 (5 bases). Trimming pared 4 bases from V and 2 bases from J, leaving 6 bases between. This CDR3 is built from 14 residues. CDR1 is SGHTA, CDR2 FQGNSA, per germline. The DNA of the CDR3 is TGTGCCAGCAGCTCGGGGGCCTATAATTCACCCCTCCACTTT. It encodes CASSSGAYNSPLHF.